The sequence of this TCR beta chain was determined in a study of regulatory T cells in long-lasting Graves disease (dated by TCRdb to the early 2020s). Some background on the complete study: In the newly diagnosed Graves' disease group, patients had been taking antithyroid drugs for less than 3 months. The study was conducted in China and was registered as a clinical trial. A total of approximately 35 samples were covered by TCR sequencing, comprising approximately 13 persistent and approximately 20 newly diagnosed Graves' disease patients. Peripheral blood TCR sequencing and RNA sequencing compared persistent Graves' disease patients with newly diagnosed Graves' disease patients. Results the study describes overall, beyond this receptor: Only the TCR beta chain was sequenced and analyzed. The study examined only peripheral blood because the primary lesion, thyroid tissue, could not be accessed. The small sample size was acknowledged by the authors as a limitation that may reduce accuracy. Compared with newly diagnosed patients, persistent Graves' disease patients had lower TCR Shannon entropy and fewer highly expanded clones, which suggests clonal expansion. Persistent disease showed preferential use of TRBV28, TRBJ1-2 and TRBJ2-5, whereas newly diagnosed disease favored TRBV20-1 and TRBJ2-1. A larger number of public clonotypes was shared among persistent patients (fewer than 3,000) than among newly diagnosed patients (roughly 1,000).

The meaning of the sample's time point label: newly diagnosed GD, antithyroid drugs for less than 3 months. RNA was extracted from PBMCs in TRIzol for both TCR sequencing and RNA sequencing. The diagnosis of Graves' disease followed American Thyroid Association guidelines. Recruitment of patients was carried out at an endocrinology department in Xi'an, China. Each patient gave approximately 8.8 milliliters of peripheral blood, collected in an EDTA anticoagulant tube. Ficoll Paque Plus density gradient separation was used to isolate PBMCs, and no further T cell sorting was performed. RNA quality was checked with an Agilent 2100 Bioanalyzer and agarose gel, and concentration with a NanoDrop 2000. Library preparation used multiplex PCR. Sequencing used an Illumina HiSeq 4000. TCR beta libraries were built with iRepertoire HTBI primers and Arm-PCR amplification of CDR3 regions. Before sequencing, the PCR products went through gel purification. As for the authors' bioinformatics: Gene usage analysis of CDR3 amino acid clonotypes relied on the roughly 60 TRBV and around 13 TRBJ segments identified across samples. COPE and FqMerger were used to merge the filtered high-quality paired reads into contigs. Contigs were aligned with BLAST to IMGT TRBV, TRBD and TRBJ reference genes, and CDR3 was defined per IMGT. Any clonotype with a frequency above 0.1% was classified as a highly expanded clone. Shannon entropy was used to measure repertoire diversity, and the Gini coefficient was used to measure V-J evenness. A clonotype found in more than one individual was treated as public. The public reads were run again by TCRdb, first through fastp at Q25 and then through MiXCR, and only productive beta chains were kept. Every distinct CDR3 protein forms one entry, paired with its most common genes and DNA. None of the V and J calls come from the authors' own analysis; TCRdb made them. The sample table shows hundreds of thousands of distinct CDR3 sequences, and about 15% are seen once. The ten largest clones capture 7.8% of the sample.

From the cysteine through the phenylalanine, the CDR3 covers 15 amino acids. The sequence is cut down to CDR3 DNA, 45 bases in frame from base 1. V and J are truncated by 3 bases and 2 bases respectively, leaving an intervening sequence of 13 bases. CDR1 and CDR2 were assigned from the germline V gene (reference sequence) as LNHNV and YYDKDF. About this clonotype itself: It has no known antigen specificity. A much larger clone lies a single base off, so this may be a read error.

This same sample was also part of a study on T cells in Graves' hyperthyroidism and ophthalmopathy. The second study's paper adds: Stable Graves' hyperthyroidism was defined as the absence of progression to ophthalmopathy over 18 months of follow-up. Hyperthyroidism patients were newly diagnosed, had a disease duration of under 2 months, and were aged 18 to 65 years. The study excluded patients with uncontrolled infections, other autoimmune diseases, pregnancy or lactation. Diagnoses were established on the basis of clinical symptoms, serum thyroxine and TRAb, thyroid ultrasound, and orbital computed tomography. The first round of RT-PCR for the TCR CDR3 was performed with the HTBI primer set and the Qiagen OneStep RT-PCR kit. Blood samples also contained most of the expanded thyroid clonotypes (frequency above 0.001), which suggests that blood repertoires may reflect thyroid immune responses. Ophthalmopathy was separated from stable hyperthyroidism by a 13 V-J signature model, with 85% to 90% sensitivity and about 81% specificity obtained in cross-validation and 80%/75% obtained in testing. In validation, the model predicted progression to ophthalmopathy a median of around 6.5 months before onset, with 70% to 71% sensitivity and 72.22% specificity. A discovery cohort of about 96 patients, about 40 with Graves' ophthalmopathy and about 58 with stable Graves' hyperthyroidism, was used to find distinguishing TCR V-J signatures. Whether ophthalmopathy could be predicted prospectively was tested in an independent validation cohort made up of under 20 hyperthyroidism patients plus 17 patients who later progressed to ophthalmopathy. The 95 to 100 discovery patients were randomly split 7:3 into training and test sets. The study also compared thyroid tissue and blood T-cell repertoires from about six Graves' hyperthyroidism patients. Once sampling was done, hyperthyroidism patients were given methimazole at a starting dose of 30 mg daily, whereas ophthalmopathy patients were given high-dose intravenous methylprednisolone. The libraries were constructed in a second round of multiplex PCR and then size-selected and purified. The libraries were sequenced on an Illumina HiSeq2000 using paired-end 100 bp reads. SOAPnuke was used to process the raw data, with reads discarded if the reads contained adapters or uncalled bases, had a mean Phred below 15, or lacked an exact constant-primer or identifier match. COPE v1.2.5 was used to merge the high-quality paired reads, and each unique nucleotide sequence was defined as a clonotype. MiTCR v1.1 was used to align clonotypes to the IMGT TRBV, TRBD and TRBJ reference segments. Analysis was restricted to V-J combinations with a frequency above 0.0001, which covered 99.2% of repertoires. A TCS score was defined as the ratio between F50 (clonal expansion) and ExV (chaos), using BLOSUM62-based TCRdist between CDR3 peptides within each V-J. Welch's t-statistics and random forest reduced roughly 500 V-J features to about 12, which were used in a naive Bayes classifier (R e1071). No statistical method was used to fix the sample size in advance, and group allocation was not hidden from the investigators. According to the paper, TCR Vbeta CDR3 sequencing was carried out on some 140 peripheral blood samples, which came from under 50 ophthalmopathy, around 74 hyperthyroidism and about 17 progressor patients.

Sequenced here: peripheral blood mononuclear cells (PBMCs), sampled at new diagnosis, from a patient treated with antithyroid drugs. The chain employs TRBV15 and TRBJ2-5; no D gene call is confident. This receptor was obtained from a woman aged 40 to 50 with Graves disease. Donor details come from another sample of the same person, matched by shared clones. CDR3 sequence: CATSSAVSCQETQYF. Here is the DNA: TGTGCCACCAGCAGCGCCGTGAGTTGTCAAGAGACCCAGTACTTC.